This TCR beta chain was observed in a study of regulatory T cells in long-lasting Graves disease. Study in general: The term persistent Graves' disease signified upward of 5 years on antithyroid drugs with positive TSH receptor antibodies.

The time point: persistent/refractory GD, antithyroid drugs over 5 years with positive TRAb. Extracted PBMC RNA gave rise to the TCR library. Study conclusions and caveats: Those with persistent disease had in common more public clonotypes (more than 2,500) than new patients (about 970). The study found TRBV28, TRBJ1-2 and TRBJ2-5 favored in persistent disease. Investigators studied peripheral blood only, not thyroid tissue.

In regard to this clonotype: The antigen remains undetermined. This could be a read error, since a much larger clone is one nucleotide away.

The authors built TCR beta libraries using iRepertoire HTBI primers and Arm-PCR of CDR3 regions. Using its own MiXCR run on the multiplex PCR reads, TCRdb lists one record per CDR3 protein. The table shows over 650,000 distinct CDR3 sequences, with 25% to 35% occurring only once. This CDR3 region has 13 residues. Trimming removed 9 bases at V and 1 base at J, with 10 bases between. This clonotype originated in a female donor with Graves disease. Sequenced material: peripheral blood mononuclear cells (PBMCs), taken when the disease was refractory, from a patient treated with antithyroid drugs. This sequence joins TRBV12-3 or TRBV12-4 and TRBJ1-5; D possibly corresponds to TRBD1 (6 bases). The CDR3 sequence: CASAGASNQPQHF. The CDR3, as DNA: TGTGCCAGTGCGGGGGCAAGCAATCAGCCCCAGCATTTT.